The 18 T cell receptor beta chains reported below all come from one sample, sequenced in a study of T cells after yellow fever vaccination. TCRdb used MiXCR to reprocess the 5' RACE reads, holding one entry per CDR3 protein. The sample shows approximately 550,000 distinct CDR3 sequences, about 19% of them seen only once. The starting material was PBMCs, obtained 15 days after the yellow fever booster vaccination. Source of these receptors: a man younger than 45 who received the YFV17D yellow fever vaccine.

The chain carries TRBV5-1 and TRBJ1-2, with D possibly being TRBD1 (5 bases). V was cut by 4 bases and J by 8 bases, with 12 bases left in between. Germline assignment: CDR1 SGHRS and CDR2 YFSETQ. The CDR3 is 12 residues long. Here the CDR3 reads CASSRGRDGYTF. The CDR3 DNA reads TGCGCCAGCAGCAGGGGCAGGGACGGCTACACCTTC.

This clonotype turned up a few times. The gene calls are TRBV10-2 and TRBJ2-1; 8 bases agree with TRBD2. The CDR3 sequence is 15 residues long. Germline V gene sequence: CDR1 WSHSY, CDR2 SAAADI. Germline trimming cut 2 bases from V and 8 bases from J; bases unmatched to any gene: 8. The CDR3 region has the DNA TGCGCCAGCAGTGAGGCGGTAGCGGGGTTATATGAGCAGTTCTTC. Translated: CASSEAVAGLYEQFF.

This clonotype has ten or more counts. The chain carries TRBV20-1 and TRBJ2-7, with D hard to call. Germline V gives CDR1 DFQATT, CDR2 SNEGSKA (reference sequence). The CDR3 runs 11 residues. Between the trimmed V and J ends, which lost 3 bases and 5 bases, there was a span of 8 bases. The chain's CDR3 is CSARVVDEQYF. In DNA, the CDR3 is TGCAGTGCTAGGGTAGTGGACGAGCAGTACTTC.

This rearrangement joins TRBV20-1 to TRBJ2-1; no definite D call. This CDR3 comprises 14 residues. Looked up from germline, CDR1 is DFQATT and CDR2 is SNEGSKA (reference sequence). V dropped 1 base and J dropped 3 bases, with 10 bases sitting between them. CDR3 nucleotides: TGCAGTGCTAGAGTCGCATTACACTACAATGAGCAGTTCTTC. This encodes CSARVALHYNEQFF.

This clonotype was counted a few times. The chain uses TRBV20-1 and TRBJ1-2; D ambiguous. The germline V and J ends were trimmed by 2 bases and 6 bases, with 10 bases remaining between them. CDR3 length: 12 amino acids. Per the germline V gene, CDR1 is DFQATT and CDR2 is SNEGSKA (reference sequence). In DNA form, the CDR3 reads TGCAGTGCTAGACCACGAAGCGATGGCTACACCTTC. Protein: CSARPRSDGYTF.

This clonotype was found a few times. The chain uses TRBV7-9 and TRBJ2-1; D unresolved. Germline V gene lookup returns CDR1 SEHNR and CDR2 FQNEAQ (reference sequence). This CDR3 is built from 11 residues. The ends were cut back, 10 bases at V and 10 bases at J, with 14 bases in the middle. The chain's CDR3 is CATYYTGEQFF. The DNA of the CDR3 is TGTGCCACCTATTATACCGGAGAGCAGTTCTTC.

The chain carries TRBV27 and TRBJ2-7; 10 bases are a match to TRBD1. This CDR3 is 15 amino acids long. Germline V gives CDR1 MNHEY, CDR2 SMNVEV (reference sequence). After removal of 5 bases from V and 3 bases from J, the junction contained 7 bases not matched to a gene. CDR3 nucleotides: TGTGCCAGCAGTCTCCTCGGGACAGGGGACTACGAGCAGTACTTC. It translates to CASSLLGTGDYEQYF.

This clonotype came up a few times. The V and J genes are TRBV5-4 and TRBJ2-1; 10 nucleotides match TRBD1. J was trimmed by 10 bases and V by 5 bases; bases with no gene match: 6. Looked up from germline, CDR1 is SGHNT and CDR2 is YYREEE (reference sequence). CDR3 length equals 13 residues. This CDR3 is CASSRDRGREQFF. DNA of the CDR3: TGTGCCAGCAGTCGGGACAGGGGTAGGGAGCAGTTCTTC.

The V gene is TRBV20-1, the J gene TRBJ1-4; no reliable D call. With 0 bases removed from V and 4 bases from J, the gap between germline ends came to 12 bases. The CDR3 contains 15 residues. CDR1 is DFQATT and CDR2 is SNEGSKA in the germline V gene (reference sequence). CDR3 sequence reads: CSARDHRLNNEKLFF. CDR3 DNA sequence: TGCAGTGCTAGAGATCACCGCCTGAATAATGAAAAACTGTTTTTT.

This clonotype showed up just a few times. The V and J genes are TRBV29-1 and TRBJ2-2; 7 nucleotides align to TRBD1. CDR1 and CDR2 from the germline V gene are SQVTM and ANQGSEA. The CDR3 contains 14 residues. J gave up 6 bases and V 3 bases, and 7 bases lay outside the gene matches. CDR3 bases: TGCAGCGTTGACGCCAGGGGGAAGCCCGGGGAGCTGTTTTTT. Protein sequence: CSVDARGKPGELFF.

The J gene is TRBJ2-2, the V gene TRBV5-4; the D gene is possibly TRBD2 (5 bases). The CDR3 covers 15 residues. The V gene lost 0 bases and the J gene lost 7 bases, with 13 bases spanning the gap. Looked up from germline, CDR1 is SGHNT and CDR2 is YYREEE (reference sequence). As DNA, the CDR3 is TGTGCCAGCAGCTTGGGAATCCGGGCGGGCGGGGAGCTGTTTTTT. As protein: CASSLGIRAGGELFF.

This clonotype showed up just a few times. V usage is TRBV18 and J usage is TRBJ2-1, with 12 positions matching TRBD2. CDR3 size: 15 residues. V shed 4 bases and J 8 bases; nucleotides not matched to a gene: 6. The germline V gene has CDR1 KGHSH and CDR2 LQKENI. CDR3: CASSRRLAGEYEQFF. CDR3 nucleotide sequence: TGTGCCAGCTCACGGAGACTAGCGGGAGAATATGAGCAGTTCTTC.

This clonotype occurred many times. This chain connects TRBV20-1 to TRBJ2-3; D call uncertain. Trimming cost V 0 bases and J 1 base, with 8 bases left between them. CDR3 length: 14 amino acids. Germline CDR1 and CDR2: DFQATT and SNEGSKA (reference sequence). The CDR3 here is CSARDGGRTDTQYF. Written as DNA, the CDR3 is TGCAGTGCTAGAGACGGTGGACGCACAGATACGCAGTATTTT.

The V gene is TRBV7-2, the J gene TRBJ2-7; 8 bases are a match to TRBD2. The CDR3 runs to 15 residues. CDR1 and CDR2 (germline): SGHTA, FQGNSA. V trimming: 7 bases; J trimming: 2 bases; junction bases outside the gene matches: 10. The chain's CDR3 is CASNQLAGSAYEQYF. CDR3 nucleotide sequence: TGTGCCAGCAACCAGTTAGCGGGAAGTGCCTACGAGCAGTACTTC.

V is TRBV20-1 and J is TRBJ2-1, with D uncertain. Trimming left V 3 bases short and J 10 bases short, with 10 bases between. The CDR3 is 11 amino acids. Per the germline V gene, CDR1 is DFQATT and CDR2 is SNEGSKA (reference sequence). Written as DNA, the CDR3 is TGCAGTGCTAGTGACCGCAAAGAGCAGTTCTTC. Translated, it gives CSASDRKEQFF.

This clonotype turned up a few times. V gene TRBV19 combines with J gene TRBJ1-1; D is ambiguous. CDR3 size: 14 residues. V dropped 3 bases and J dropped 4 bases, with 12 bases sitting between them. Germline V gene data show CDR1 as LNHDA and CDR2 as SQIVND (reference sequence). The CDR3 region is CASSIHLSVTEAFF. The CDR3 nucleotides read TGTGCCAGTAGTATTCACTTGTCGGTCACTGAAGCTTTCTTT.

This clonotype has only a few counts. V and J are TRBV19 and TRBJ2-1; 12 bases map to TRBD2. With V trimmed by 9 bases and J by 7 bases, 4 bases remained unmatched. The CDR3 runs 13 residues. Germline lookup yields CDR1 LNHDA and CDR2 SQIVND (reference sequence). The CDR3: CASLGLAGNEQFF. DNA of the CDR3: TGTGCCAGCCTAGGACTAGCGGGAAATGAGCAGTTCTTC.

This clonotype has just a few counts. The chain links TRBV6-1 to TRBJ2-7; TRBD2 matches 7 bases. V gave up 6 bases and J gave up 1 base; unmatched junction bases: 6. This CDR3 is built from 14 residues. Germline values: CDR1 MNHNS, CDR2 SASEGT. The chain's CDR3 is CASRRSGDSYEQYF. The CDR3 bases are TGTGCCAGCAGGAGGAGCGGGGATTCCTACGAGCAGTACTTC.